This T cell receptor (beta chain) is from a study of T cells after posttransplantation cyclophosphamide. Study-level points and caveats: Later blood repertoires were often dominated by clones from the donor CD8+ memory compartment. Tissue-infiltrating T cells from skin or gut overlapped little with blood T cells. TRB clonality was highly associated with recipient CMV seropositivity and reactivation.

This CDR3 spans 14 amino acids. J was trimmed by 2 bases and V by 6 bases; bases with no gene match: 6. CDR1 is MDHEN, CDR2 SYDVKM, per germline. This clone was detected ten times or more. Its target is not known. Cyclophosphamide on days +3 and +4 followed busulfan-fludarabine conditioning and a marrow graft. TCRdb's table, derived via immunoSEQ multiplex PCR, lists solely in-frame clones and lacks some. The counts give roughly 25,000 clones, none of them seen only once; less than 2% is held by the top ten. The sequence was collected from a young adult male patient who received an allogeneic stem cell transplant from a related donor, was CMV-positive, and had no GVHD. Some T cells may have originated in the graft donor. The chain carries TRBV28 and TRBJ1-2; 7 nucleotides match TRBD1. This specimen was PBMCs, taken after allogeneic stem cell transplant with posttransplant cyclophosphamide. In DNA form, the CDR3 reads TGTGCCAGCAGACCTAGGACAGGAAACTATGGCTACACCTTC. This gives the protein CASRPRTGNYGYTF.